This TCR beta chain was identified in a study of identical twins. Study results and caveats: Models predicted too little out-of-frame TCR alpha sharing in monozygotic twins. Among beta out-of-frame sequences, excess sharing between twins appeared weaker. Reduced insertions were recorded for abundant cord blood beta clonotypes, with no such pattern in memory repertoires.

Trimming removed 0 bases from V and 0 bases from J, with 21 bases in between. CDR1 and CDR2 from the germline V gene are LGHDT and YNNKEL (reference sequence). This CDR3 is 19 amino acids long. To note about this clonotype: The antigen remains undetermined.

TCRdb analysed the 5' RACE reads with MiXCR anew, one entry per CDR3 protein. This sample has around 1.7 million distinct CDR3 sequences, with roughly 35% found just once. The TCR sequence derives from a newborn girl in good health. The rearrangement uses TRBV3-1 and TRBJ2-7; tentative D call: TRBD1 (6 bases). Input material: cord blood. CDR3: CASSQETYRVGRSSYEQYF. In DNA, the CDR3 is TGTGCCAGCAGCCAAGAAACTTACAGGGTAGGGCGAAGCTCCTACGAGCAGTACTTC.